A selection of T cell receptor beta chains follows, all from one sample in a study of post-analysis software for immune sequencing data. TCRdb reanalysed the PCR reads using MiXCR and keeps one entry per CDR3 protein. The sample has around 710,000 distinct CDR3 sequences, under 60% seen once. Sequenced: blood. Receptors originate from a girl between 5 and 17 years old with multiple sclerosis. Each CDR3 is given with its conserved first and last residue. D genes are given only for firm matches. Some rows mark clone size as missing; the rest say once, few, many or name a class of expanded clone.

TRBJ2-3 TRBD2 - 15 TRBV4-3 CASSQEGLRADTQYF TGCGCCAGCAGCCAAGAGGGACTACGAGCAGATACGCAGTATTTT
TRBJ2-5 - few 13 TRBV10-3 CAISSSGQETQYF TGTGCCATCAGTTCCTCGGGACAAGAGACCCAGTACTTC
TRBJ2-7 - many 15 TRBV7-2 CASSKGLERIYEQYF TGTGCCAGCAGTAAAGGGCTAGAGCGGATCTACGAGCAGTACTTC
TRBJ2-5 - - 10 TRBV29-1 CSAQGETQYF TGCAGCGCCCAGGGGGAGACCCAGTACTTC
TRBJ2-7 TRBD2 - 15 TRBV27 CASRPMGGSGYEQYF TGTGCCAGCCGACCGATGGGGGGGAGTGGTTACGAGCAGTACTTC
TRBJ1-1 TRBD1 - 14 TRBV20-1 CSARPLDRVTEAFF TGCAGTGCTAGGCCCTTAGACAGGGTCACTGAAGCTTTCTTT
TRBJ2-7 - once 15 TRBV6-5 CASSYRVPSYNEQYF TGTGCCAGCAGTTATCGGGTTCCCTCCTACAATGAGCAGTACTTC
TRBJ2-3 TRBD2 few 15 TRBV27 CASTPSGRATDTQYF TGTGCCAGCACCCCTAGCGGGAGGGCCACAGATACGCAGTATTTT
TRBJ2-7 TRBD2 - 16 TRBV5-5 CASSLEGLAEQETPYF TGTGCCAGCAGCTTGGAGGGACTAGCTGAACAAGAGACCCCGTACTTC
TRBJ2-3 - few 15 TRBV15 CATSREGPGWGTQYF TGTGCCACCAGCAGAGAGGGCCCCGGGTGGGGTACGCAGTATTTT
TRBJ2-7 - few 12 TRBV6-2/TRBV6-3 CASSTTTYEQYF TGTGCCAGCAGCACTACCACCTACGAGCAGTACTTC
TRBJ1-1 - few 12 TRBV12-3/TRBV12-4 CASSWTGKEAFF TGTGCCAGCAGTTGGACGGGAAAGGAAGCTTTCTTT
TRBJ1-2 TRBD1 - 15 TRBV9 CASSLAETGEHGYTF TGTGCCAGCAGCCTAGCCGAAACAGGGGAGCATGGCTACACCTTC
TRBJ2-1 - - 13 TRBV6-5 CASGSRSYNEQFF TGTGCCAGCGGGAGTCGCTCCTACAATGAGCAGTTCTTC
TRBJ1-1 - - 13 TRBV20-1 CSARPTMNTEAFF TGCAGTGCTAGGCCTACTATGAACACTGAAGCTTTCTTT
TRBJ2-3 TRBD2 - 20 TRBV15 CATSRDTGGTSGIQGDTQYF TGTGCCACCAGCAGAGACACGGGCGGGACTAGCGGCATCCAGGGGGATACGCAGTATTTT
TRBJ2-2 - - 13 TRBV7-9 CASSSPNTGELFF TGTGCCAGCAGTTCCCCGAACACCGGGGAGCTGTTTTTT
TRBJ2-4 TRBD2 - 15 TRBV3-1 CASSQERGVKNIQYF TGTGCCAGCAGCCAAGAGCGGGGGGTCAAAAACATTCAGTACTTC
TRBJ2-5 - - 15 TRBV11-3 CASSLGAGAKETQYF TGTGCCAGCAGCTTAGGGGCGGGGGCAAAAGAGACCCAGTACTTC
TRBJ2-3 TRBD2 - 15 TRBV9 CASSVQRESTDTQYF TGTGCCAGCAGCGTTCAGCGGGAGAGCACAGATACGCAGTATTTT
TRBJ1-2 - few 14 TRBV7-8 CASSPPGLLYGYTF TGTGCCAGCAGCCCCCCGGGACTCCTCTATGGCTACACCTTC
TRBJ2-5 TRBD2 many 15 TRBV5-6 CASSLEGLAGETQYF TGTGCCAGCAGCTTGGAGGGACTAGCGGGAGAGACCCAGTACTTC
TRBJ2-7 TRBD2 - 16 TRBV20-1 CSARELGLPAGGEQYF TGCAGTGCTAGGGAACTTGGACTACCGGCGGGAGGCGAGCAGTACTTC
TRBJ1-2 - few 12 TRBV28 CASQAGQGGYTF TGTGCCAGCCAAGCGGGGCAAGGCGGCTACACCTTC
TRBJ2-5 - once 17 TRBV9 CASSVAGGQGSFNEQYF TGTGCCAGCAGCGTTGCCGGAGGGCAGGGCAGCTTCAATGAGCAGTACTTC
TRBJ2-1 TRBD2 - 15 TRBV7-6 CASIPDGLAVNEQFF TGTGCCAGCATCCCGGACGGACTAGCTGTCAATGAGCAGTTCTTC
TRBJ1-2 - - 14 TRBV7-9 CASSLKEGIYGYTF TGTGCCAGCAGCTTAAAGGAGGGAATTTATGGCTACACCTTC
TRBJ1-5 - few 17 TRBV12-3/TRBV12-4 CASSLVPGVREAQPQHF TGTGCCAGCAGTTTAGTGCCCGGGGTCAGGGAAGCTCAGCCCCAGCATTTT
TRBJ2-7 - - 14 TRBV3-1 CASQTGAGSYEQYF TGTGCCAGTCAAACAGGGGCGGGAAGCTACGAGCAGTACTTC
TRBJ1-2 - - 13 TRBV20-1 CSARPPSSYGYTF TGCAGTGCTAGACCCCCCAGCTCCTATGGCTACACCTTC
TRBJ2-1 - few 12 TRBV7-9 CASDGQDNEQFF TGTGCCAGCGACGGCCAAGACAATGAGCAGTTCTTC
TRBJ2-1 TRBD2 few 15 TRBV15 CATSRRLAGDPEQFF TGTGCCACCAGCAGAAGGTTAGCGGGAGACCCTGAGCAGTTCTTC
TRBJ2-1 TRBD2 - 15 TRBV29-1 CSVEGLAGGEDEQFF TGCAGCGTTGAAGGACTAGCGGGAGGAGAGGATGAGCAGTTCTTC
TRBJ2-7 TRBD1 few 15 TRBV28 CASSFAGQGFNEQYF TGTGCCAGCAGTTTTGCAGGACAGGGGTTCAACGAGCAGTACTTC
TRBJ2-5 TRBD1 - 15 TRBV6-5 CATSPGTGYQETQYF TGTGCCACCTCACCCGGGACAGGGTACCAAGAGACCCAGTACTTC
TRBJ2-3 - few 14 TRBV27 CASSYSGAGDTQYF TGTGCCAGCAGTTACAGCGGAGCGGGAGATACGCAGTATTTT
TRBJ2-3 TRBD2 - 15 TRBV24-1 CATSDVAGGADTQYF TGTGCCACCAGTGACGTAGCGGGAGGAGCAGATACGCAGTATTTT
TRBJ1-4 TRBD1 once 14 TRBV19 CASSPLTGSGKLFF TGTGCCAGTAGTCCTTTGACAGGGTCCGGAAAACTGTTTTTT
TRBJ1-4 - - 12 TRBV28 CASSQGREKLFF TGTGCCAGCAGCCAGGGACGTGAAAAACTGTTTTTT
TRBJ2-3 TRBD2 - 15 TRBV5-1 CASSPQAGGPDTQYF TGCGCCAGCAGCCCACAAGCGGGAGGCCCAGATACGCAGTATTTT
TRBJ2-7 TRBD2 - 16 TRBV6-1 CASSEETSGSRYEQYF TGTGCCAGCAGTGAAGAGACTAGCGGGAGTCGTTACGAGCAGTACTTC
TRBJ1-2 - - 16 TRBV5-5 CASSLRGRGSLYGYTF TGTGCCAGCAGCTTGCGGGGCCGGGGAAGCCTCTATGGCTACACCTTC
TRBJ2-1 TRBD2 - 15 TRBV29-1 CSAPKPGLGNNEQFF TGCAGCGCCCCGAAACCGGGACTAGGTAACAATGAGCAGTTCTTC
TRBJ2-5 TRBD2 few 15 TRBV24-1 CATSDPRGSQETQYF TGTGCCACCAGTGATCCGCGGGGGTCTCAAGAGACCCAGTACTTC
TRBJ2-1 - few 14 TRBV27 CASSPQGLANEQFF TGTGCCAGCAGTCCCCAGGGACTCGCGAATGAGCAGTTCTTC
TRBJ2-3 TRBD2 few 16 TRBV7-9 CATDSAGAGGTDTQYF TGTGCCACCGATTCAGCGGGAGCGGGAGGTACAGATACGCAGTATTTT
TRBJ2-7 TRBD1 - 16 TRBV29-1 CSVEDPRQGLVSEQYF TGCAGCGTTGAAGATCCTCGACAGGGCCTGGTCTCCGAGCAGTACTTC
TRBJ2-5 - - 16 TRBV7-9 CASSSWERDIIETQYF TGTGCCAGCAGCTCTTGGGAGCGGGACATTATTGAGACCCAGTACTTC